The 16 T cell receptor beta chains below were found in one sample sequenced in a study of neoadjuvant anti-PD-1 for oral cavity cancer. The method was immunoSEQ multiplex PCR; TCRdb's version includes in-frame clones alone and lacks a portion of them. The data contain fewer than 7,500 clones, nearly 55% of them seen just once; the ten biggest clones take up 6.5%. The sample in question was tumor tissue, obtained before nivolumab (anti-PD-1) treatment. The receptors here all came from a person between 35 and 79 years old with oral cavity squamous cell carcinoma.

By share, this clone ranks as large. V gene TRBV6-5 combines with J gene TRBJ2-3; D is perhaps TRBD2 (5 bases). V was cut by 6 bases and J by 1 base, with 11 bases left in between. Per the germline V gene, CDR1 is MNHEY and CDR2 is SVGAGI. The CDR3 loop spans 14 amino acids. CDR3 nucleotide sequence: TGTGCCAGCAGCCCCGGGCGGGGCACAGATACGCAGTATTTT. This sequence encodes CASSPGRGTDTQYF.

The sample holds a few counts of this clone. This sequence joins TRBV9 and TRBJ2-1; TRBD1 might be the D (6 bases). The germline V gene encodes CDR1 SGDLS and CDR2 YYNGEE. Trimming took 4 bases from V and 8 from J, leaving 16 bases between them. CDR3 length: 14 amino acids. CDR3: CASSLGPRGDEQFF. CDR3 DNA: TGTGCCAGCAGCCTCGGACCCAGGGGTGATGAGCAGTTCTTC.

The chain uses TRBV2 and TRBJ2-3, with 8 bases that match TRBD2. The germline CDR1 and CDR2 sequences are SNHLY and FYNNEI. Germline trimming cut 2 bases from V and 15 bases from J; bases unmatched to any gene: 16. There are 15 residues in the CDR3. Here the CDR3 reads CASSERDITGTRAYF. CDR3 coding DNA: TGTGCCAGCAGTGAAAGGGACATTACCGGGACTAGGGCATATTTT.

This clone showed up just a few times. The chain combines TRBV27 with TRBJ2-1, with TRBD2 matching over 7 bases. The germline V gene encodes CDR1 MNHEY and CDR2 SMNVEV (reference sequence). This CDR3 has 16 residues. With V trimmed by 6 bases and J by 9 bases, 17 bases remained unmatched. CDR3 bases: TGTGCCAGCAGGTACCCCCGGCGCGGGGGTAATGGTGAGCAGTTCTTC. It translates to CASRYPRRGGNGEQFF.

The rearrangement uses TRBV6-1 and TRBJ1-5; TRBD1 might be the D (5 bases). V was clipped by 3 bases and J by 4 bases, with 10 bases between them. Germline CDR1 and CDR2: MNHNS and SASEGT. CDR3 length equals 14 residues. CDR3 protein: CASSESGANQPQHF. As DNA, the CDR3 is TGTGCCAGCAGTGAGTCTGGGGCGAATCAGCCCCAGCATTTT.

In its sample, this clone was seen a few times. V and J are TRBV6-6 and TRBJ1-1, with 8 bases aligning to TRBD1. This CDR3 comprises 16 residues. Germline CDR1 reads MNHNY; CDR2 reads SVGAGI (reference sequence). With V trimmed by 6 bases and J by 4 bases, 13 bases remained unmatched. The CDR3 DNA reads as TGTGCCAGCAGGTCCGGGACAGGACGACGGAGCACTGAAGCTTTCTTT. Its protein product is CASRSGTGRRSTEAFF.

The chain's CDR3 is CASSSPFSGRGTGELFF. Written as DNA, the CDR3 is TGTGCCAGCAGTTCCCCTTTTAGCGGGAGAGGGACCGGGGAGCTGTTTTTT. The V call is TRBV28, the J call TRBJ2-2, with 9 nucleotides matching TRBD2. There are 17 residues in the CDR3. The germline V gene has CDR1 MDHEN and CDR2 SYDVKM. V dropped 4 bases and J dropped 5; count of bases not matched to a gene: 11.

V gene TRBV4-2 combines with J gene TRBJ2-5, with 7 bases lining up with TRBD1. Per germline, CDR1 LGHNA and CDR2 YNFKEQ. The CDR3 is made up of 14 amino acids. Trimming at V came to 5 bases and at J to 7 bases, leaving 10 bases not matched to a gene. CDR3: CASSLAGQVGTQYF. Here the CDR3 DNA reads TGTGCCAGCAGCTTGGCAGGACAGGTTGGGACCCAGTACTTC.

The chain links TRBV5-5 to TRBJ2-5; tentatively, D is TRBD2 (5 bases). Per germline, CDR1 SGHKS and CDR2 YYEKEE (reference sequence). The CDR3 contains 14 residues. V lost 2 bases and J 7 bases, leaving 15 bases between the germline ends. CDR3 DNA: TGTGCCAGCAGCTTACTCCCGGCCCGGGGGACCCAGTACTTC. Translated: CASSLLPARGTQYF.

The rearrangement joins TRBV7-9 to TRBJ1-4; possible D gene TRBD1, 6 bases. Germline CDR1 reads SEHNR; CDR2 reads FQNEAQ (reference sequence). V gave up 5 bases and J gave up 1 base, with 17 bases separating them. This CDR3 is 17 amino acids long. The CDR3 DNA reads TGTGCCAGCAGCCCCTTAGGAGGGGGAAGAACTAATGAAAAACTGTTTTTT. Translating gives CASSPLGGGRTNEKLFF. The complete variable domain, with remaining parts taken from reference TRBV7-9 and TRBJ1-4, reads DTGVSQNPRHKITKRGQNVTFRCDPISEHNRLYWYRQTLGQGPEFLTYFQNEAQLEKSRLLSDRFSAERPKGSFSTLEIQRTEQGDSAMYLCASSPLGGGRTNEKLFFGSGTQLSVL.

This clone turned up a few times. V usage is TRBV7-9 and J usage is TRBJ1-2; no clear D gene. The germline V gene has CDR1 SEHNR and CDR2 FQNEAQ (reference sequence). V lost 2 bases to trimming and J lost 8 bases, with 9 bases between them. The CDR3 covers 12 residues. CDR3 bases: TGTGCCAGCAGCTTATCAATTCGGGGCTACACCTTC. It encodes CASSLSIRGYTF.

The chain couples TRBV11-2 to TRBJ2-3; tentatively, D is TRBD2 (5 bases). V was shortened by 3 bases and J by 1 base, with 11 bases between the two germline ends. Germline loops: CDR1 SGHAT, CDR2 FQNNGV. This CDR3 is 15 amino acids long. The CDR3 protein is CASSFQAERTDTQYF. The CDR3 DNA reads as TGTGCCAGCAGCTTCCAAGCGGAACGCACAGATACGCAGTATTTT.

The chain has TRBV7-9 and TRBJ2-2; TRBD1 agrees at 7 bases. The CDR3 consists of 13 residues. Germline trimming cut 1 base from V and 9 bases from J; bases unmatched to any gene: 2. In germline, CDR1 is SEHNR, CDR2 FQNEAQ (reference sequence). The CDR3 DNA reads as TGTGCCAGCAGCTTAGAGGGGGCCCGGGAGCTGTTTTTT. It is translated as CASSLEGARELFF.

This chain links TRBV7-9 with TRBJ1-2; 9 nucleotides agree with TRBD1. Germline V gene lookup returns CDR1 SEHNR and CDR2 FQNEAQ (reference sequence). The junction had 7 bases not matched to a gene; V was cut back by 5 bases and J by 3 bases. The CDR3 is made up of 15 amino acids. Here the CDR3 reads CASSEYRDRDYGYTF. DNA of the CDR3: TGTGCCAGCAGCGAATACCGGGACAGGGACTATGGCTACACCTTC.

The V gene is TRBV7-6, the J gene TRBJ2-7; the D gene is possibly TRBD1 (5 bases). The CDR3 loop spans 13 amino acids. Germline CDR1 and CDR2: SGHVS and FNYEAQ. The V and J ends lost 5 bases and 6 bases respectively, with 14 bases between them. The CDR3 nucleotides read TGTGCCAGCAGCGCCAGGGCGGCTACCGAGCAGTACTTC. Protein sequence: CASSARAATEQYF.

This clone was counted only a few times. The V gene is TRBV7-9, the J gene TRBJ1-2; D is possibly TRBD1 (6 bases). The germline gives CDR1 SEHNR, CDR2 FQNEAQ (reference sequence). Trimming cost V 6 bases and J 3 bases, with 14 bases left between them. The CDR3 sequence is 14 residues long. The CDR3 DNA sequence: TGTGCCAGCAGGACAACAGGGAAGGACTATGGCTACACCTTC. It codes for CASRTTGKDYGYTF.